Listed below are T cell receptor beta chains from one sample, sequenced in a study of T cell clones after liver transplantation. Clones were read by immunoSEQ multiplex PCR, and TCRdb kept only the in-frame ones, dropping some. The data hold around 7,500 clones, with 60% to 75% observed a single time. This sample comprised CD8+ T cells from blood, obtained before liver transplant. The receptors were gathered from a human donor who received a liver transplant. CDR3s include the opening cysteine and the closing phenylalanine or tryptophan. D genes are given only for firm matches. Size values are once, few and many counts, or a class for expanded clones, and some rows have none.

V,J,size,D,DNA,CDR3
TRBV28,TRBJ2-2,.,TRBD2,TGTGCCAGCAGTTCAGGACTAGCTAATACCGGGGAGCTGTTTTTT,CASSSGLANTGELFF
TRBV11-3,TRBJ2-1,few,.,TGTGCCAGCAGCTCCCCCCTGACGTATGAGCAGTTCTTC,CASSSPLTYEQFF
TRBV5-6,TRBJ2-7,.,.,TGTGCCAGCAGCGATGGGGGGCTCAACTCCTACGAGCAGTACTTC,CASSDGGLNSYEQYF
TRBV15,TRBJ1-2,.,TRBD1,TGTGCCACCAGCAGCCTCCGACAGGGGTGGGACTATGGCTACACCTTC,CATSSLRQGWDYGYTF
TRBV6-5,TRBJ2-5,medium-sized,.,TGTGCCAGCAGGGAGGAGGGTTTACAAGAGACCCAGTACTTC,CASREEGLQETQYF
TRBV18,TRBJ2-7,.,.,TGTGCCAGCTCACCTAGCTCCTACGAGCAGTACTTC,CASSPSSYEQYF
TRBV19,TRBJ2-2,.,TRBD1,TGTGCCAGTAGTACCCCACCCGGACAGGTTACCGGGGAGCTGTTTTTT,CASSTPPGQVTGELFF
TRBV15,TRBJ2-6,.,.,TGTGCCACCAGCAGAGACAGGGGTGGGGCCAACGTCCTGACTTTC,CATSRDRGGANVLTF
TRBV4-2,TRBJ1-1,few,.,TGTGCCAGCAGCCAAGTGACAGCCCCTGAAGCTTTCTTT,CASSQVTAPEAFF
TRBV5-1,TRBJ1-1,few,TRBD1,TGCGCCAGCAGCTTGGGGGACAGGGTTTGGACTGAAGCTTTCTTT,CASSLGDRVWTEAFF
TRBV2,TRBJ2-7,.,TRBD2,TGTGCCAGCAGTGTAGGGCTAGCGGGGGCCGAGGACCCCTACGAGCAGTACTTC,CASSVGLAGAEDPYEQYF
TRBV29-1,TRBJ1-2,.,.,TGCAGCGTTGAAGGTAACAACTATGGCTACACCTTC,CSVEGNNYGYTF
TRBV5-1,TRBJ1-2,medium-sized,.,TGCGCCAGCAGCTTGGGGACACCTAACTATGGCTACACCTTC,CASSLGTPNYGYTF